This record covers a single T cell receptor (beta chain). These data originate in a study of blood T cell repertoires in COVID-19. Study-level information: COVID-19 samples, acute and convalescent, were from the United States, Italy and Spain. In each case, the material was cDNA or gDNA derived from T cells, B-cell-depleted T cells, or PBMCs.

The authors' processing: Reference gene primer amplification gave estimated nucleated cell counts. This table comes from immunoSEQ multiplex PCR, and its TCRdb copy is limited to in-frame clones, with some not included. V and J calls and clone size are copied from that table; D and trimming were computed from the DNA. The sample lists some 100,000 clones, 82% occurring once. Trimming pared 3 bases from V and 0 bases from J, leaving 17 bases between. Germline-derived CDR1 and CDR2 are SNHLY and FYNNEI. The CDR3 covers 17 residues. What was sequenced was peripheral blood. This clonotype was obtained from a man aged 45-65 years with active or convalescent COVID-19. This chain connects TRBV2 to TRBJ1-2, with a possible D match to TRBD1 (5 bases). CDR3 loop: CASSDGWARGANYGYTF. Here the CDR3 DNA reads TGTGCCAGCAGTGACGGCTGGGCCCGGGGGGCTAACTATGGCTACACCTTC.